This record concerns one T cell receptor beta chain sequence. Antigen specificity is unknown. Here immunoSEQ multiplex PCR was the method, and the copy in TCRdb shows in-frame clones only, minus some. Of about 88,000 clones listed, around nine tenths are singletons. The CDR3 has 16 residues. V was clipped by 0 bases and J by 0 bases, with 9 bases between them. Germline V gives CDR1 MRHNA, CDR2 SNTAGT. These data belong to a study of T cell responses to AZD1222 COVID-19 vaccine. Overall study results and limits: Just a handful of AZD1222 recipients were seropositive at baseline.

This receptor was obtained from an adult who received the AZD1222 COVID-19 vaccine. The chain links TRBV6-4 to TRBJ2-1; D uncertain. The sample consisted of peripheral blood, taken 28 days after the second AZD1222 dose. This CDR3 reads CASSDSPRSSYNEQFF. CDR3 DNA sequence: TGTGCCAGCAGTGACTCCCCCAGGAGCTCCTACAATGAGCAGTTCTTC.